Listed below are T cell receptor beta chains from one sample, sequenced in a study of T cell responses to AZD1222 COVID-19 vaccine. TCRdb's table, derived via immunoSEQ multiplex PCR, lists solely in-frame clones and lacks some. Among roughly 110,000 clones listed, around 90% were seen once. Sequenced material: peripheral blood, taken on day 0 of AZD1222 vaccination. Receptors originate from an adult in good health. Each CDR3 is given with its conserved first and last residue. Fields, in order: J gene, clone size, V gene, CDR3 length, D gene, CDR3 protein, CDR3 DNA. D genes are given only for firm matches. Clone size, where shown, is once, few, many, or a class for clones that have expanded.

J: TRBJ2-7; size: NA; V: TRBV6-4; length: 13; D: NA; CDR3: CASSEAETYEQYF; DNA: TGTGCCAGCAGTGAGGCCGAAACCTACGAGCAGTACTTC
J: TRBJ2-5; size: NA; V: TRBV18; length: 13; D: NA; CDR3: CASSPRTEETQYF; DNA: TGTGCCAGCTCACCAAGGACCGAAGAGACCCAGTACTTC
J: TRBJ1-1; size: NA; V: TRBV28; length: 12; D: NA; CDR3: CASSPIGTEAFF; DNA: TGTGCCAGCAGTCCCATAGGGACTGAAGCTTTCTTT
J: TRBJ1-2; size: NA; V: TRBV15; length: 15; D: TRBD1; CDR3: CATSIKSTGGEGYTF; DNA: TGTGCCACCAGCATCAAATCTACAGGGGGCGAAGGCTACACCTTC
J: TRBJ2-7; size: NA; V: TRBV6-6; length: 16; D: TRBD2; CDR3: CASSYLAAGGGNEQYF; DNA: TGTGCCAGCAGTTACCTCGCGGCGGGGGGCGGAAACGAGCAGTACTTC
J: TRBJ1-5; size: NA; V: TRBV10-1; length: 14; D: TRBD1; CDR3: CASSEGGSSTAQHF; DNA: TGCGCCAGCAGTGAAGGGGGCAGTTCTACGGCCCAGCATTTT
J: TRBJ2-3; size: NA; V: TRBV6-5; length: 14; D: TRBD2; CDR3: CANRLAGAPDTQYF; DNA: TGTGCCAACCGACTAGCGGGAGCCCCAGATACGCAGTATTTT
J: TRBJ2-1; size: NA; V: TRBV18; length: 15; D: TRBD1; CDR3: CASSPGQGAYNEQFF; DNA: TGTGCCAGCTCACCTGGGCAGGGGGCCTACAATGAGCAGTTCTTC
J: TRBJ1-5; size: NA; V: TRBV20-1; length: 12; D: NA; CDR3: CSASGGNQPQHF; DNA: TGCAGTGCTAGTGGGGGGAATCAGCCCCAGCATTTT
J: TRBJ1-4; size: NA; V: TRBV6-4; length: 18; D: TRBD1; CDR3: CASSDSKVLGQGNEKLFF; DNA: TGTGCCAGCAGTGACTCGAAGGTTTTGGGACAGGGGAATGAAAAACTGTTTTTT
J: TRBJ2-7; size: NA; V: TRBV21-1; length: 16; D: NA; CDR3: CASSSNRPRGDSEQYF; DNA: TGTGCCAGCAGCAGTAACAGGCCTCGGGGGGACTCCGAGCAGTACTTC
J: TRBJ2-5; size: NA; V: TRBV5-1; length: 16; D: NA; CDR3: CASSLVLGGHKETQYF; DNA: TGCGCCAGCAGCTTGGTCCTGGGGGGCCACAAAGAGACCCAGTACTTC
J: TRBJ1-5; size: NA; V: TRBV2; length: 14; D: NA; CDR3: CASKNSAGLQPQHF; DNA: TGTGCCAGCAAGAACTCGGCAGGGCTACAGCCCCAGCATTTT
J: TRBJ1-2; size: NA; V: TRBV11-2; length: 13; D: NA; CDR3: CASSSSGLYGYTF; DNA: TGTGCCAGCAGCTCGTCAGGGCTGTATGGCTACACCTTC
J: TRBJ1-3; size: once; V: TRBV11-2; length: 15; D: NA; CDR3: CASSLEGFSGNTIYF; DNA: TGTGCCAGCAGCTTAGAGGGATTCTCTGGAAACACCATATATTTT
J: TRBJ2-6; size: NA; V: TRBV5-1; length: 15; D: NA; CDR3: CASSQQDSGANVLTF; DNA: TGCGCCAGCAGCCAACAGGACTCTGGGGCCAACGTCCTGACTTTC
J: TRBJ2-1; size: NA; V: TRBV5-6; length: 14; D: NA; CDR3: CASGKFSPPGEQFF; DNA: TGTGCCAGCGGTAAGTTCTCCCCGCCTGGGGAGCAGTTCTTC
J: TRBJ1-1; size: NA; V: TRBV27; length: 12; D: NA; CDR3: CAAFNMNTEAFF; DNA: TGTGCCGCCTTCAATATGAACACTGAAGCTTTCTTT